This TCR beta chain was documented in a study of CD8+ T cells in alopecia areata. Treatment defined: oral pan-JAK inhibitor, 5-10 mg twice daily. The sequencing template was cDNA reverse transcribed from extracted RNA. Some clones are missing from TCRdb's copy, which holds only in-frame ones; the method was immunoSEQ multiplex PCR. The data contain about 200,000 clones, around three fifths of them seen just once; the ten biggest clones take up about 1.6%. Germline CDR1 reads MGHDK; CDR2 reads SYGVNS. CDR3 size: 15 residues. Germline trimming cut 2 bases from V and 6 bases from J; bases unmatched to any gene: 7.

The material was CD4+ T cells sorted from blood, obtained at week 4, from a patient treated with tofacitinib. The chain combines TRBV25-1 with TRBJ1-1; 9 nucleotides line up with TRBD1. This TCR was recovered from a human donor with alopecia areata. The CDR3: CASSEDLGQGSEAFF. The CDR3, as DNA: TGTGCCAGCAGTGAAGACCTCGGACAGGGGTCTGAAGCTTTCTTT.